Following are 24 T cell receptor beta chains from one sample sequenced in a study of T cell responses to AZD1222 COVID-19 vaccine. Only in-frame clones appear in the TCRdb table, and some are missing; sequencing was by immunoSEQ multiplex PCR. This table has about 97,000 clones, 75% to 90% appearing once. The sample consisted of peripheral blood, taken on day 0 of AZD1222 vaccination. The receptors derive from an adult in good health.

The V and J genes are TRBV12-3 or TRBV12-4 and TRBJ1-5; no firm D call. The CDR3 has 13 residues. The germline V and J ends were trimmed by 2 bases and 2 bases, with 4 bases remaining between them. As DNA, the CDR3 is TGTGCCAGCAGTTTAACGGGCAATCAGCCCCAGCATTTT. It translates to CASSLTGNQPQHF.

The V gene is TRBV28, the J gene TRBJ2-3; TRBD2 aligns across 7 bases. Germline values: CDR1 MDHEN, CDR2 SYDVKM. Trimming at V came to 8 bases and at J to 4 bases, leaving 9 bases not matched to a gene. CDR3 length: 14 amino acids. The CDR3 is CASFRGGSADTQYF. The CDR3 nucleotides read TGTGCCAGCTTCCGGGGCGGGAGCGCAGATACGCAGTATTTT.

The chain is built from TRBV7-6 and TRBJ2-1; D is uncertain. V was pared by 0 bases and J by 8 bases, with 5 bases between. The length of the CDR3 is 12 residues. Germline-derived CDR1 and CDR2 are SGHVS and FNYEAQ. The CDR3 bases are TGTGCCAGCAGCTTAGCTGGCCATGAGCAGTTCTTC. Encoded protein: CASSLAGHEQFF.

This sequence joins TRBV9 and TRBJ2-2; D ambiguous. CDR1 SGDLS and CDR2 YYNGEE come from the germline V gene. Trimming stripped 2 bases from V and 0 bases from J, with 8 bases between. The CDR3 is made up of 15 amino acids. The CDR3 nucleotides read TGTGCCAGCAGCGTGAGTACGACGAACACCGGGGAGCTGTTTTTT. Translation gives CASSVSTTNTGELFF.

This chain joins TRBV7-9 and TRBJ2-5; TRBD2 matches 8 bases. CDR1 and CDR2 from the germline V gene are SEHNR and FQNEAQ (reference sequence). V lost 5 bases and J lost 4; bases outside the gene matches: 9. This CDR3 has 15 residues. CDR3 region: CASSPIAGGRETQYF. The CDR3 nucleotides read TGTGCCAGCAGCCCGATTGCGGGGGGTAGAGAGACCCAGTACTTC.

This clone was observed once. The chain couples TRBV10-1 to TRBJ1-6; D unclear. Looked up from germline, CDR1 is WNHNN and CDR2 is SYGVQD (reference sequence). The CDR3 covers 16 residues. Trimming removed 9 bases at V and 6 bases at J, with 21 bases between. The CDR3 protein is CARDPEKPYPNSPLHF. The DNA of the CDR3 is TGCGCCAGGGACCCGGAAAAACCGTACCCTAATTCACCCCTCCACTTT.

The chain employs TRBV5-6 and TRBJ1-4; D is ambiguous. Germline CDR1 SGHDT, CDR2 YYEEEE. The length of the CDR3 is 11 residues. Trimming took off 1 base at V and 5 bases at J, with 0 bases between the two ends. The CDR3, as DNA: TGTGCCAGCAGCTTGAATGAAAAACTGTTTTTT. Amino acid sequence: CASSLNEKLFF.

The chain carries TRBV7-8 and TRBJ1-1; a weak D match, TRBD1 (6 bases). The CDR3 consists of 17 residues. CDR1 SGHVS and CDR2 FQNEAQ come from the germline V gene. The V gene lost 1 base and the J gene lost 0 bases, with 15 bases spanning the gap. The CDR3, as DNA: TGTGCCAGCAGCTTAGTACCCCGAGGGGGTATGAACACTGAAGCTTTCTTT. It specifies CASSLVPRGGMNTEAFF.

The J gene is TRBJ1-5, the V gene TRBV2, with 7 bases fitting TRBD1. The CDR3 has 15 residues. The germline gives CDR1 SNHLY, CDR2 FYNNEI. Trimming removed 7 bases from V and 5 bases from J; junction bases left unmatched: 11. The CDR3 DNA reads TGTGCCAGCAAGTTTGGGACAGAAGGGCATCAGCCCCAGCATTTT. Its translation is CASKFGTEGHQPQHF.

This clone was observed once. J is TRBJ2-5 and V is TRBV5-1; D gene ambiguous. Germline V gene data show CDR1 as SGHRS and CDR2 as YFSETQ. V lost 5 bases and J lost 2, with 13 bases in between. This CDR3 has 14 amino acids. The CDR3 coding sequence is TGCGCCAGCAGGGTTACGTCCGAGCAAGAGACCCAGTACTTC. This gives the protein CASRVTSEQETQYF.

The genes are TRBV7-2 and TRBJ2-5, with D unclear. The CDR3 sequence is 17 residues long. The V end lost 1 base, the J end lost 2 bases, and 17 bases lay between the germline ends. CDR1 SGHTA and CDR2 FQGNSA come from the germline V gene. CDR3: CASSLGVAASSQETQYF. Here the CDR3 DNA reads TGTGCCAGCAGCTTAGGAGTGGCAGCGAGCAGTCAAGAGACCCAGTACTTC.

This sequence joins TRBV11-2 and TRBJ1-1; D not resolved. The length of the CDR3 is 15 residues. The germline CDR1 and CDR2 sequences are SGHAT and FQNNGV. The V end lost 2 bases, the J end lost 4 bases, and 14 bases lay between the germline ends. DNA for the CDR3: TGTGCCAGCAGCTTACATAGGTGGGGAACCACTGAAGCTTTCTTT. Its translation: CASSLHRWGTTEAFF.

J is TRBJ2-1 and V is TRBV5-1, with 11 bases matching TRBD2. The CDR3 is made up of 16 amino acids. V shed 0 bases, J shed 6 bases, and the junction held 5 bases outside the gene matches. Germline V gene lookup returns CDR1 SGHRS and CDR2 YFSETQ. The CDR3 DNA is TGCGCCAGCAGCTTGGGTGGGACTAGCGGATTCAATGAGCAGTTCTTC. This gives the protein CASSLGGTSGFNEQFF.

The rearrangement links TRBV19 to TRBJ2-7; maybe TRBD1 (5 bases). The germline V and J ends were trimmed by 1 base and 0 bases, with 10 bases remaining between them. Germline CDR1 reads LNHDA; CDR2 reads SQIVND (reference sequence). The CDR3 extends over 15 amino acids. The CDR3 region is CASSIGGGYSYEQYF. CDR3 bases: TGTGCCAGTAGTATAGGGGGCGGATACTCCTACGAGCAGTACTTC.

This clone was recorded only once. The chain recombines TRBV24-1 with TRBJ2-7; D is uncertain. Trimming cost V 9 bases and J 0 bases, with 23 bases left between them. Germline CDR1 and CDR2: KGHDR and SFDVKD. The CDR3 is 17 residues long. CDR3 DNA sequence: TGTGCCACCCCACCCCGCGGTCCGCCTACGAGCTCCTACGAGCAGTACTTC. Translation: CATPPRGPPTSSYEQYF.

This chain links TRBV20-1 with TRBJ2-3; possibly TRBD1 or TRBD2 for D (5 bases each). Germline V gene lookup returns CDR1 DFQATT and CDR2 SNEGSKA (reference sequence). V lost 5 bases and J lost 6, with 9 bases in between. This CDR3 comprises 11 residues. CDR3 residues: CSAGDLDTQYF. In DNA form, the CDR3 reads TGCAGTGCTGGGGACCTCGATACGCAGTATTTT.

This chain uses TRBV7-9 with TRBJ1-1; the D gene is possibly TRBD1 (6 bases). Germline CDR1 SEHNR, CDR2 FQNEAQ (reference sequence). The V gene lost 1 base and the J gene lost 0 bases, with 15 bases spanning the gap. This CDR3 region has 17 residues. CDR3 region: CASSLEALQGMNTEAFF. DNA for the CDR3: TGTGCCAGCAGCTTAGAGGCCCTCCAGGGGATGAACACTGAAGCTTTCTTT.

The chain recombines TRBV7-2 with TRBJ1-1, with D possibly being TRBD1 (6 bases). The CDR3 is 15 amino acids. The V and J ends lost 4 bases and 2 bases respectively, with 14 bases between them. Germline V gene sequence: CDR1 SGHTA, CDR2 FQGNSA. This chain's CDR3 is CASSWGAGGNTEAFF. The CDR3 bases are TGTGCCAGCAGCTGGGGGGCCGGGGGCAACACTGAAGCTTTCTTT. Complete variable domain (other parts from reference TRBV7-2 and TRBJ1-1): GAGVSQSPSNKVTEKGKDVELRCDPISGHTALYWYRQSLGQGLEFLIYFQGNSAPDKSGLPSDRFSAERTGGSVSTLTIQRTQQEDSAVYLCASSWGAGGNTEAFFGQGTRLTVV.

The DNA for the CDR3 is TGTGCCAGCAGCCAGTTGGGCAGGGTACCCTCACCCCTCCACTTT. It specifies CASSQLGRVPSPLHF. This chain connects TRBV14 to TRBJ1-6, with D possibly matching TRBD1 (5 bases). CDR1 and CDR2 (germline): SGHDN, FVKESK. The CDR3 sequence is 15 residues long. V lost 3 bases, J lost 10 bases, and 16 bases lay in between.

This clone was found once. This CDR3 is CATSDLWSNQPQHF. In DNA, the CDR3 is TGTGCCACCAGTGATTTGTGGAGCAATCAGCCCCAGCATTTT. This chain connects TRBV24-1 to TRBJ1-5; D gene ambiguous. This CDR3 is built from 14 residues. CDR1 and CDR2 (germline): KGHDR, SFDVKD. Deletions cut 0 bases from V and 1 base from J, with 3 bases between.

The chain recombines TRBV9 with TRBJ2-5; 16 bases map to TRBD2. V shed 0 bases, J shed 5 bases, and the junction held 19 bases outside the gene matches. This CDR3 has 22 amino acids. CDR1 and CDR2 from the germline V gene are SGDLS and YYNGEE. The CDR3 loop reads CASSVAPGTGTSGRAFEETQYF. CDR3 sequence (DNA): TGTGCCAGCAGCGTAGCCCCAGGTACCGGGACTAGCGGGAGGGCCTTTGAGGAGACCCAGTACTTC.

This clone was observed a handful of times. The genes are TRBV11-3 and TRBJ1-1; D gene uncertain. V was clipped by 5 bases and J by 1 base, with 8 bases between them. This CDR3 region has 13 residues. Germline V gene lookup returns CDR1 SGHNT and CDR2 YENEEA. The CDR3 protein is CASSGRQNTEAFF. The DNA of the CDR3 is TGTGCCAGCAGCGGCCGACAGAACACTGAAGCTTTCTTT.

The rearrangement uses TRBV3-1 (or the pseudogene TRBV3-2) and TRBJ1-4; D may be TRBD1 (6 bases). Germline lookup yields CDR1 LGHDT and CDR2 YNNKEL (reference sequence). The CDR3 has 14 residues. Trimming cost V 1 base and J 9 bases, with 12 bases left between them. The chain's CDR3 is CASSQAARGQKLFF. CDR3 DNA sequence: TGTGCCAGCAGCCAAGCAGCCCGGGGGCAAAAACTGTTTTTT.

This chain uses TRBV5-1 with TRBJ2-7; 8 bases match TRBD1. V lost 0 bases, J lost 3 bases, and 5 bases stayed unmatched. The CDR3 contains 15 residues. Germline loops: CDR1 SGHRS, CDR2 YFSETQ. CDR3 loop: CASSLETGVYYEQYF. The CDR3 region has the DNA TGCGCCAGCAGCTTGGAGACAGGGGTTTACTACGAGCAGTACTTC.